Reported below is one T cell receptor (beta chain). As handled by the study authors: Amplification with reference gene primers provided the estimates of nucleated cell counts. The repertoire was sequenced with immunoSEQ multiplex PCR; TCRdb's copy has only in-frame clones and lacks some. The V and J calls and clone size are taken from that table; D and trimming were inferred from the DNA. The sample lists some 400,000 clones, around 91% occurring once. This sample stems from a study of blood T cell repertoires in COVID-19. Germline V gene sequence: CDR1 SEHNR, CDR2 FQNEAQ (reference sequence). The V and J ends lost 4 bases and 4 bases, in that order; junction bases with no gene match: 5. This CDR3 spans 15 amino acids. Either two negative PCRs, clearance, or symptom resolution qualified Cohort 3 donors as recovered.

This TCR came from a young man who had recovered from COVID-19. Material for sequencing was PBMCs or T cells enriched from blood (not recorded which). The chain links TRBV7-9 to TRBJ2-1; 9 bases map to TRBD1. The CDR3 bases are TGTGCCAGCAGCTCCGGGACAGGGTTTTACAATGAGCAGTTCTTC. It specifies CASSSGTGFYNEQFF. The full variable domain, completed using reference TRBV7-9 and TRBJ2-1, is DTGVSQNPRHKITKRGQNVTFRCDPISEHNRLYWYRQTLGQGPEFLTYFQNEAQLEKSRLLSDRFSAERPKGSFSTLEIQRTEQGDSAMYLCASSSGTGFYNEQFFGPGTRLTVL.